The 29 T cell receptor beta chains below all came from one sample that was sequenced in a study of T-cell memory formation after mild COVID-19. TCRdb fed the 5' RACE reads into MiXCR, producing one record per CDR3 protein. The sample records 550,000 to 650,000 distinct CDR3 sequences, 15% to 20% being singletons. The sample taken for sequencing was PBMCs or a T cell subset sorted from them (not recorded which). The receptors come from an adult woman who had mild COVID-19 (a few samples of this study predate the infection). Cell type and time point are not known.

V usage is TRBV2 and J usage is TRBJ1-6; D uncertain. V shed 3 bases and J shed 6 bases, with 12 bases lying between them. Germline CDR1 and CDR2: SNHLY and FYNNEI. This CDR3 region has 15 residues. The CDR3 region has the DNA TGTGCCAGCAGTGAGGGTGCAGGATCTAATTCACCCCTCCACTTT. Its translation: CASSEGAGSNSPLHF.

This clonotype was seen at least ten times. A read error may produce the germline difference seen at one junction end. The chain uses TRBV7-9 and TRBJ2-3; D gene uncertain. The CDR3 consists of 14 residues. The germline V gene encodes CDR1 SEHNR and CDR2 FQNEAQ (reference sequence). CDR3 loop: CASSSGGLLDPQYF. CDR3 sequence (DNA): TGTGCCAGCAGCTCTGGCGGCCTCCTAGATCCGCAGTATTTT.

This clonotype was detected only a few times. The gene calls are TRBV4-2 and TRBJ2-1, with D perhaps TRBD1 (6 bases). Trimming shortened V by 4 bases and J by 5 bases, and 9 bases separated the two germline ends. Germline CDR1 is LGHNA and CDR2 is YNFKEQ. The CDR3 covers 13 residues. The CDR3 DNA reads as TGTGCCAGCAGCCTGGGGGCCAACAATGAGCAGTTCTTC. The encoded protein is CASSLGANNEQFF.

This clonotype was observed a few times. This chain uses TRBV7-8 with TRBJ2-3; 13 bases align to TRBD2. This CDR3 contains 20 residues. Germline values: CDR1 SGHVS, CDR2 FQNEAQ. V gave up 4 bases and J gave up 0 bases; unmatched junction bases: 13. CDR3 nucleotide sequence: TGTGCCAGCAGCTCTCACCGACTAGCGGGGGGCCTTACTAGCACAGATACGCAGTATTTT. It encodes CASSSHRLAGGLTSTDTQYF.

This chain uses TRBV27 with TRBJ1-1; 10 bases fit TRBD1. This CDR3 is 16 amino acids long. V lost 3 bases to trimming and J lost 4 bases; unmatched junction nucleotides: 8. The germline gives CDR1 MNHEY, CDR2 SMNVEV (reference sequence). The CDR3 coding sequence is TGTGCCAGCAGTTTCCTGTCGGGACAGGGGTCCACTGAAGCTTTCTTT. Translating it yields CASSFLSGQGSTEAFF.

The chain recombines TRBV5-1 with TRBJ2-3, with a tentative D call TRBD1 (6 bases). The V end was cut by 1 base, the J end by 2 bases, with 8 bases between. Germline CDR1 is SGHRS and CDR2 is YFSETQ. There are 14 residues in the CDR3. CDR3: CASSLNRDTDTQYF. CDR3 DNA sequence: TGCGCCAGCAGCTTGAACAGGGACACAGATACGCAGTATTTT.

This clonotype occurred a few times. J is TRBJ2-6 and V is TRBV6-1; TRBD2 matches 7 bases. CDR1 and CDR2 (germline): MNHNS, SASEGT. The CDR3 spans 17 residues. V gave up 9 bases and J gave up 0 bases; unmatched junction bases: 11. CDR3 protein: CARQTSPLFSGANVLTF. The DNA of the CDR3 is TGTGCCAGGCAGACTAGCCCTCTTTTCTCTGGGGCCAACGTCCTGACTTTC.

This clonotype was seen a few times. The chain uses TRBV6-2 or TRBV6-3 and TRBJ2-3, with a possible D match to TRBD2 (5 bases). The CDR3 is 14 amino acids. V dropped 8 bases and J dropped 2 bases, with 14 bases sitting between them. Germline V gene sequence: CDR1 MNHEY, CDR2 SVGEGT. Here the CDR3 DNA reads TGTGCCAGCCGAACTAGTGTTAACACAGATACGCAGTATTTT. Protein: CASRTSVNTDTQYF.

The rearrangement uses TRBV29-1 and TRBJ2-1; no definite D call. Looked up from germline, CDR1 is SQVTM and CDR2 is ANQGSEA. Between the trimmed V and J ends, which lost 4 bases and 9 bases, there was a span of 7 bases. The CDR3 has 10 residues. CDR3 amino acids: CSVGLSEQFF. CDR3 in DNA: TGCAGCGTTGGACTTAGTGAGCAGTTCTTC.

CDR3 region: CATAIGGKLFF. DNA for the CDR3: TGTGCCACCGCAATCGGGGGAAAACTGTTTTTT. The gene calls are TRBV15 and TRBJ1-4, with a tentative D call TRBD1 (5 bases). The germline V and J ends were trimmed by 8 bases and 10 bases, with 11 bases remaining between them. The V gene's germline CDR1 is LNHNV and CDR2 YYDKDF (reference sequence). The CDR3 extends over 11 amino acids.

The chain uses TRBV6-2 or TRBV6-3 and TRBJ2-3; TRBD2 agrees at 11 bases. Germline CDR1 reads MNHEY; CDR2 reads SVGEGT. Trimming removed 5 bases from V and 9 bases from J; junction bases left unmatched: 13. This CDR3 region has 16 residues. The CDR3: CASSRLRTSGSGTQYF. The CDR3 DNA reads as TGTGCCAGCAGTAGGCTGCGGACTAGCGGGTCGGGGACGCAGTATTTT.

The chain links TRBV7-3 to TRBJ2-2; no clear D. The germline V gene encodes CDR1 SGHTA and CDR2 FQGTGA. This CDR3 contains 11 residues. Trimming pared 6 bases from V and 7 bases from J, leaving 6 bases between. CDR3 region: CASRVDGELFF. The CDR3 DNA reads TGTGCCAGCAGGGTTGACGGGGAGCTGTTTTTT.

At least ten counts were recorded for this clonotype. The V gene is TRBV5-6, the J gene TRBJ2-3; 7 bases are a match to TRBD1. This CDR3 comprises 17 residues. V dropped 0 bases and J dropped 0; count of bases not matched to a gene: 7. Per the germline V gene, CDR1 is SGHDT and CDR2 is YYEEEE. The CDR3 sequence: CASSLAAAGGSTDTQYF. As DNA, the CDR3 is TGTGCCAGCAGCTTGGCCGCAGCAGGGGGAAGCACAGATACGCAGTATTTT. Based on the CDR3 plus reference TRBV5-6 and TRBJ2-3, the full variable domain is DAGVTQSPTHLIKTRGQQVTLRCSPKSGHDTVSWYQQALGQGPQFIFQYYEEEERQRGNFPDRFSGHQFPNYSSELNVNALLLGDSALYLCASSLAAAGGSTDTQYFGPGTRLTVL.

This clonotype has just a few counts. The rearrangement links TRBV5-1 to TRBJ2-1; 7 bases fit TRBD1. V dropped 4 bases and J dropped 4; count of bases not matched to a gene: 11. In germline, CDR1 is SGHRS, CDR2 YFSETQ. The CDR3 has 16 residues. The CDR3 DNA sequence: TGCGCCAGCAGCACCACATCGGGACAGCTGTACAATGAGCAGTTCTTC. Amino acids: CASSTTSGQLYNEQFF.

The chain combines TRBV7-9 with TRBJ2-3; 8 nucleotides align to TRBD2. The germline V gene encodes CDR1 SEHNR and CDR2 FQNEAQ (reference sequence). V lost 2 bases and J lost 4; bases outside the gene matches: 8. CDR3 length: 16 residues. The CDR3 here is CASSLFVAGTADTQYF. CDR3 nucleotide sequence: TGTGCCAGCAGCTTATTCGTAGCGGGAACCGCAGATACGCAGTATTTT.

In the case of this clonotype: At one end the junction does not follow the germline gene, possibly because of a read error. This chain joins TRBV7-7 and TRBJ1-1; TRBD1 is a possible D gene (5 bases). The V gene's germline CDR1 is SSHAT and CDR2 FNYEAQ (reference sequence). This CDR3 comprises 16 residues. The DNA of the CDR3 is TGTGCTAGCAGCTTAGCGAATGTAAGGGGAGAACCTGAAGCTTTCTTT. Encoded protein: CASSLANVRGEPEAFF. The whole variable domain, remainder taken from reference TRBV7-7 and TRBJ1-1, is GAGVSQSPRYKVTKRGQDVTLRCDPISSHATLYWYQQALGQGPEFLTYFNYEAQPDKSGLPSDRFSAERPEGSISTLTIQRTEQRDSAMYRCASSLANVRGEPEAFFGQGTRLTVV.

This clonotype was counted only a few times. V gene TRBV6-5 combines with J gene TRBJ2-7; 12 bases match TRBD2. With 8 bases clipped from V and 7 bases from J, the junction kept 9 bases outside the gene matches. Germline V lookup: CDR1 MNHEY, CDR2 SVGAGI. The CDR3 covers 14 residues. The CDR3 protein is CASLSASGRDEQYF. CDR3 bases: TGTGCCAGCTTGTCGGCTAGCGGGAGGGATGAGCAGTACTTC.

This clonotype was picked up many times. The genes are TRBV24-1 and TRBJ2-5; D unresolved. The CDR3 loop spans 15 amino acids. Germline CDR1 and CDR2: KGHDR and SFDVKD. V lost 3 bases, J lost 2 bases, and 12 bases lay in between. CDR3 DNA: TGTGCCACCAGTGATCAAGTACAAACTCAAGAGACCCAGTACTTC. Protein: CATSDQVQTQETQYF.

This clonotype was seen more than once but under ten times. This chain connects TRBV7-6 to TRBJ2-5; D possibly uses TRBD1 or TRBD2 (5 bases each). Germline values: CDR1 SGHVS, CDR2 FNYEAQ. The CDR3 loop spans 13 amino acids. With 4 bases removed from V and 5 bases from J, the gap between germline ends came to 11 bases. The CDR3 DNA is TGTGCCAGCAGCTGGGGGAATGTTGAGACCCAGTACTTC. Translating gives CASSWGNVETQYF.

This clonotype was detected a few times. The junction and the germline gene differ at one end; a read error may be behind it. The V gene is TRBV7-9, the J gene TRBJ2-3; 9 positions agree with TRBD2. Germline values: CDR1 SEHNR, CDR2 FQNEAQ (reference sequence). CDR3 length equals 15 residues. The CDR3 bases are TGTGCCAGCAGCGTAGCGGGGGCCTTAACAGATACGCAGTATTTT. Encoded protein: CASSVAGALTDTQYF.

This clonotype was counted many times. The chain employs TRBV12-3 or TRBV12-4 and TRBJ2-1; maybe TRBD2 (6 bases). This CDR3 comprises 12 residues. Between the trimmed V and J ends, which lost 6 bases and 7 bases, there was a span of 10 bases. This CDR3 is CASSPGLNEQFF. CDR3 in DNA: TGTGCCAGCAGCCCTGGACTAAATGAGCAGTTCTTC.

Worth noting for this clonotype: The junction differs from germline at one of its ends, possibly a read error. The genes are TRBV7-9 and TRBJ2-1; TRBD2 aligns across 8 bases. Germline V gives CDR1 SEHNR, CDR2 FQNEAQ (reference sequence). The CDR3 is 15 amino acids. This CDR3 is CSSSFIAGTDNEQFF. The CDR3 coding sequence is TGTTCCAGCAGCTTCATAGCGGGAACCGACAATGAGCAGTTCTTC. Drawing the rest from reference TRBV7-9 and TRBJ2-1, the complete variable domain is DTGVSQNPRHKITKRGQNVTFRCDPISEHNRLYWYRQTLGQGPEFLTYFQNEAQLEKSRLLSDRFSAERPKGSFSTLEIQRTEQGDSAMYLCSSSFIAGTDNEQFFGPGTRLTVL.

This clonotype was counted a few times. This CDR3 is CASSSHWTDSYEQYF. The CDR3 nucleotides read TGTGCCAGCAGTTCCCACTGGACGGACTCCTACGAGCAGTACTTC. The chain joins TRBV27 to TRBJ2-7; D remains unclear. The ends were cut back, 4 bases at V and 0 bases at J, with 13 bases in the middle. The CDR3 spans 15 residues. Germline-derived CDR1 and CDR2 are MNHEY and SMNVEV (reference sequence).

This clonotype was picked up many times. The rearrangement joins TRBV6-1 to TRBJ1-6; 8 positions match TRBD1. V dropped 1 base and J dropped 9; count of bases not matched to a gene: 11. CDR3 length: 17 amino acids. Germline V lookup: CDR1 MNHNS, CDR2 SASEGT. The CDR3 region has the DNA TGTGCCAGCAGTGAAGGTGTGACAGGGGTTGGGTTTTCACCCCTCCACTTT. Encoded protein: CASSEGVTGVGFSPLHF.

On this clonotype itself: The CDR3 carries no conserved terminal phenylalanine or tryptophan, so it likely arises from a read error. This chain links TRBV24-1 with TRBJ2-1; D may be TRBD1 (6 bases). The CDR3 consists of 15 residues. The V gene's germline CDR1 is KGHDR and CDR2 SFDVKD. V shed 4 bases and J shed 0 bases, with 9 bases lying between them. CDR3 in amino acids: CATSERGSSYNEQFV. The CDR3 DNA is TGTGCCACCAGTGAGAGGGGGAGCTCCTACAATGAGCAGTTCGTC.

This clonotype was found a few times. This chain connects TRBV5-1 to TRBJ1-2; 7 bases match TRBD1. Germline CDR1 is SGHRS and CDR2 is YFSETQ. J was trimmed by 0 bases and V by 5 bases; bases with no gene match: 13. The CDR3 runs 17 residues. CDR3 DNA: TGCGCCAGCAGAGGACCGGGACAGCATTCCTCTAACTATGGCTACACCTTC. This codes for CASRGPGQHSSNYGYTF. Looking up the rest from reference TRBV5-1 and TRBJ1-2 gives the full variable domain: KAGVTQTPRYLIKTRGQQVTLSCSPISGHRSVSWYQQTPGQGLQFLFEYFSETQRNKGNFPGRFSGRQFSNSRSEMNVSTLELGDSALYLCASRGPGQHSSNYGYTFGSGTRLTVV.

The CDR3 loop reads CASSLAGTSSNQPQHF. The CDR3 DNA follows: TGTGCCAGCAGTTTAGCCGGGACAAGTAGCAATCAGCCCCAGCATTTT. The chain links TRBV12-3 or TRBV12-4 to TRBJ1-5, with D maybe TRBD1 (6 bases). The CDR3 consists of 16 residues. Trimming removed 0 bases at V and 0 bases at J, with 9 bases between.

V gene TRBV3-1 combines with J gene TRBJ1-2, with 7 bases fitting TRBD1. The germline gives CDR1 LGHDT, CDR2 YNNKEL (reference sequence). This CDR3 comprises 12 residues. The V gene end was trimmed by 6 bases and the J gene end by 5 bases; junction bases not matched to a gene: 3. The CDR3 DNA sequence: TGTGCCAGCAGGGGACAGACTTATGGCTACACCTTC. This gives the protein CASRGQTYGYTF.

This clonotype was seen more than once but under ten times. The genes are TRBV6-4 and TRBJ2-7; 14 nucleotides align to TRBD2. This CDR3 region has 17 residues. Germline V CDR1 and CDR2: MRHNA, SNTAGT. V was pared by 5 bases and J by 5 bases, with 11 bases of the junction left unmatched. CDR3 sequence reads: CASSPGTSGGPGDEQYF. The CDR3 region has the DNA TGTGCCAGCAGTCCCGGGACTAGCGGGGGCCCCGGCGACGAGCAGTACTTC.